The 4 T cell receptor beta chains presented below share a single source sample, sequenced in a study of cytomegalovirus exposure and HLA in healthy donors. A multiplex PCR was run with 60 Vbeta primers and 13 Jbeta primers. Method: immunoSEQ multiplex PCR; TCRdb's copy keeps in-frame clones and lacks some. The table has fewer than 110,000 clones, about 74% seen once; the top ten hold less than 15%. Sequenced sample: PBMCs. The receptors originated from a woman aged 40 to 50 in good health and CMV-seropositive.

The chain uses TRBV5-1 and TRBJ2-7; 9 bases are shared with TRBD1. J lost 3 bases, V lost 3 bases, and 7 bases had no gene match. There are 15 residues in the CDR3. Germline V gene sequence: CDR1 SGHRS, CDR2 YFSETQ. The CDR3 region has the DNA TGCGCCAGCAGCTCCCTTGGACAGGGGAACTACGAGCAGTACTTC. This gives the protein CASSSLGQGNYEQYF.

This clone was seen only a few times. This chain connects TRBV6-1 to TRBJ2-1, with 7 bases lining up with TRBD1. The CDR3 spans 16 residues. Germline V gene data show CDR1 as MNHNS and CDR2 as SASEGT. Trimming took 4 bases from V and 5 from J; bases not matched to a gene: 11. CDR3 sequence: CASSATGTAVDNEQFF. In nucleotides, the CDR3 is TGTGCCAGCAGTGCAACCGGGACAGCAGTAGACAATGAGCAGTTCTTC.

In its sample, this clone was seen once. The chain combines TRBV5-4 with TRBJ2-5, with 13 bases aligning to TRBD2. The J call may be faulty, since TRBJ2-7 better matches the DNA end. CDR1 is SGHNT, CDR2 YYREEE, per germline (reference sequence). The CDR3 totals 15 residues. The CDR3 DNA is TGTGCCAGCAGCGCACCGGGACTAGCGGGGACCGAGCAGTACTTC. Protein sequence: CASSAPGLAGTEQYF.

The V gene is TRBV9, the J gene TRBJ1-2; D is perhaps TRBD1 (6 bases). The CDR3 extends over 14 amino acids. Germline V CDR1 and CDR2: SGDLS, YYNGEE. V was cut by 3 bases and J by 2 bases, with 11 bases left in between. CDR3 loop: CASSAPQGNYGYTF. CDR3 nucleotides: TGTGCCAGCAGCGCCCCGCAGGGGAACTATGGCTACACCTTC.